A single sample is the source of the 16 T cell receptor beta chains below, sequenced in a study of T cell responses to AZD1222 COVID-19 vaccine. Assay used: immunoSEQ multiplex PCR; TCRdb lists only in-frame clones, some missing. The sample lists under 200,000 clones; 85% to 95% were seen once. The sequenced sample was peripheral blood, obtained on day 0 of AZD1222 vaccination. The source is an adult in good health.

V and J are TRBV5-5 and TRBJ1-1; maybe TRBD1 (5 bases). CDR1 and CDR2 from the germline V gene are SGHKS and YYEKEE (reference sequence). Trimming stripped 0 bases from V and 8 bases from J, with 20 bases between. The CDR3 is made up of 16 amino acids. The CDR3 sequence is CASSLGDLGPGREAFF. In DNA form, the CDR3 reads TGTGCCAGCAGCTTGGGGGATTTGGGACCCGGGAGAGAAGCTTTCTTT.

The chain employs TRBV3-1 (or the pseudogene TRBV3-2) and TRBJ2-3, with a weak D call TRBD2 (5 bases). V was trimmed by 0 bases and J by 3 bases, leaving 25 bases between them. The CDR3 is 20 amino acids. Germline V CDR1 and CDR2: LGHDT, YNNKEL (reference sequence). CDR3 protein: CASSQEEGVLELFRTDTQYF. The CDR3 coding sequence is TGTGCCAGCAGCCAAGAAGAGGGTGTACTAGAGTTATTTAGGACAGATACGCAGTATTTT.

This sequence joins TRBV6-2 or TRBV6-3 and TRBJ1-1; D is undetermined. V was shortened by 7 bases and J by 0 bases, with 18 bases between the two germline ends. The CDR3 extends over 16 amino acids. Germline V gives CDR1 MNHEY, CDR2 SVGEGT. CDR3 sequence (DNA): TGTGCCAGCACCCCTGGCCCCGGGTTTGTGAACACTGAAGCTTTCTTT. Protein product: CASTPGPGFVNTEAFF.

The CDR3 sequence is CASSFDRGGYGYTF. The CDR3 nucleotides are TGTGCCAGCAGCTTCGACAGGGGGGGCTATGGCTACACCTTC. The chain recombines TRBV7-2 with TRBJ1-2, with 9 positions matching TRBD1. The germline V gene encodes CDR1 SGHTA and CDR2 FQGNSA. The CDR3 contains 14 residues. The junction had 3 bases not matched to a gene; V was cut back by 3 bases and J by 4 bases.

The chain is built from TRBV9 and TRBJ1-3; weak D call: TRBD1 (6 bases). The V and J ends lost 0 bases and 0 bases respectively, with 13 bases between them. Germline V gene sequence: CDR1 SGDLS, CDR2 YYNGEE. This CDR3 contains 17 residues. For the CDR3, the DNA is TGTGCCAGCAGCGTAGTGGGGACACGTTCCTCTGGAAACACCATATATTTT. This sequence encodes CASSVVGTRSSGNTIYF.

This clone was observed a handful of times. The chain couples TRBV5-4 to TRBJ1-5, with TRBD1 matching over 8 bases. The germline V gene encodes CDR1 SGHNT and CDR2 YYREEE (reference sequence). With V trimmed by 2 bases and J by 9 bases, 7 bases remained unmatched. This CDR3 comprises 14 residues. In nucleotides, the CDR3 is TGTGCCAGCAGCTTACAGGGGGTAGTGGGGCCCCAGCATTTT. This codes for CASSLQGVVGPQHF. The variable domain in full, with the rest retrieved from reference TRBV5-4 and TRBJ1-5, is ETGVTQSPTHLIKTRGQQVTLRCSSQSGHNTVSWYQQALGQGPQFIFQYYREEENGRGNFPPRFSGLQFPNYSSELNVNALELDDSALYLCASSLQGVVGPQHFGDGTRLSIL.

The gene calls are TRBV2 and TRBJ1-1; D unresolved. The ends were cut back, 3 bases at V and 1 base at J, with 12 bases in the middle. Germline CDR1 reads SNHLY; CDR2 reads FYNNEI. This CDR3 contains 15 residues. The DNA for the CDR3 is TGTGCCAGCAGTGAGGGATTTCCACGGAACACTGAAGCTTTCTTT. It encodes CASSEGFPRNTEAFF.

The rearrangement uses TRBV7-9 and TRBJ2-7, with D perhaps being TRBD1 or TRBD2 (6 bases each). This CDR3 contains 14 residues. Germline loops: CDR1 SEHNR, CDR2 FQNEAQ (reference sequence). The germline V and J ends were trimmed by 1 base and 4 bases, with 11 bases remaining between them. CDR3 in amino acids: CASSLEGGRYEQYF. The CDR3 nucleotides are TGTGCCAGCAGCTTAGAGGGGGGACGATACGAGCAGTACTTC.

The chain couples TRBV5-4 to TRBJ1-6, with 7 bases lining up with TRBD1. This CDR3 is 15 amino acids long. With 4 bases clipped from V and 7 bases from J, the junction kept 8 bases outside the gene matches. CDR1 and CDR2 (germline): SGHNT, YYREEE (reference sequence). CDR3 amino acids: CASSTNRGPNSPLHF. CDR3 DNA: TGTGCCAGCAGCACTAACAGGGGCCCAAATTCACCCCTCCACTTT.

The chain is built from TRBV21-1 and TRBJ2-3; whether TRBD1, the table's D call, matches the DNA was not checked. TRBV21-1 is noted as a pseudogene. This CDR3 is 16 amino acids long. The CDR3 loop is CASSKDCPGSTDTQYF. Here the CDR3 DNA reads TGTGCCAGCAGCAAAGATTGCCCAGGGAGCACAGATACGCAGTATTTT.

The V gene is TRBV21-1, the J gene TRBJ2-7; no check of the table's D call, TRBD2, against the DNA was made. TRBV21-1 is a documented pseudogene. The CDR3 runs 17 residues. The chain's CDR3 is CASSKKGDCGSIHEQYF. As DNA, the CDR3 is TGTGCCAGCAGCAAAAAGGGGGACTGCGGGAGTATACACGAGCAGTACTTC.

The chain employs TRBV2 and TRBJ2-5; D is uncertain. Trimming removed 0 bases at V and 0 bases at J, with 17 bases between. Looked up from germline, CDR1 is SNHLY and CDR2 is FYNNEI. This CDR3 is 18 amino acids long. This chain's CDR3 is CASSEANWKMSHQETQYF. CDR3 in DNA: TGTGCCAGCAGTGAAGCGAATTGGAAAATGTCCCACCAAGAGACCCAGTACTTC.

The rearrangement joins TRBV5-5 to TRBJ2-7; possibly TRBD1 for D (7 bases). The CDR3 consists of 13 residues. V gave up 1 base and J gave up 3 bases, with 8 bases separating them. The V gene's germline CDR1 is SGHKS and CDR2 YYEKEE (reference sequence). CDR3 residues: CASSLQGGYEQYF. The CDR3 DNA sequence: TGTGCCAGCAGCTTGCAGGGGGGCTACGAGCAGTACTTC.

J is TRBJ2-7 and V is TRBV24-1, with 10 nucleotides matching TRBD1. The germline V gene encodes CDR1 KGHDR and CDR2 SFDVKD. Trimming cost V 5 bases and J 5 bases; bases outside gene matches: 8. The CDR3 runs to 15 residues. The CDR3 sequence: CATSASGTGVHEQYF. CDR3 bases: TGTGCCACCAGTGCATCGGGGACAGGGGTCCACGAGCAGTACTTC.

The chain recombines TRBV3-1 (or the pseudogene TRBV3-2) with TRBJ2-2; 14 nucleotides agree with TRBD2. V trimming: 4 bases; J trimming: 4 bases; junction bases outside the gene matches: 5. CDR3 length equals 17 residues. Per the germline V gene, CDR1 is LGHDT and CDR2 is YNNKEL (reference sequence). The CDR3 DNA reads as TGTGCCAGCAGCCCATGGACTAGCGGGAGGCGCACCGGGGAGCTGTTTTTT. Translated: CASSPWTSGRRTGELFF.

The V call is TRBV5-1, the J call TRBJ2-1, with 8 bases identical to TRBD1. CDR3 size: 15 residues. Unmatched junction bases numbered 10, after V lost 6 bases and J lost 5 bases. The germline gives CDR1 SGHRS, CDR2 YFSETQ. In DNA form, the CDR3 reads TGCGCCAGCAAAATCCGGCAGGGGGCTAACAATGAGCAGTTCTTC. It specifies CASKIRQGANNEQFF. Complete variable domain (other parts from reference TRBV5-1 and TRBJ2-1): KAGVTQTPRYLIKTRGQQVTLSCSPISGHRSVSWYQQTPGQGLQFLFEYFSETQRNKGNFPGRFSGRQFSNSRSEMNVSTLELGDSALYLCASKIRQGANNEQFFGPGTRLTVL.